Each of the 23 T cell receptor beta chains below was sequenced from the same sample in a study of metastatic and nonmetastatic thyroid tumors. Prior to thyroid surgery, none of the patients had received any treatment. TCRdb re-called the PCR reads through MiXCR. In the table there are about 40,000 clones, more than 9.5% of which are singletons. Sequences were obtained from blood. These receptors all stem from a female donor with papillary thyroid cancer or a benign thyroid nodule (not recorded which). Some clones in this sample may be carry-over from other donors' samples.

This clone was recorded at least ten times. A clone one base away is much larger, so this may be a read error. The same CDR3 is also encoded by other DNA sequences in this sample. V and J are TRBV11-2 and TRBJ2-7, with 8 bases fitting TRBD1. Germline CDR1 reads SGHAT; CDR2 reads FQNNGV. The V and J ends lost 5 bases and 2 bases, in that order; junction bases with no gene match: 8. The CDR3 extends over 15 amino acids. CDR3 region: CASSLYGTGTYEQYF. CDR3 DNA sequence: TGTGCCAGCAGCCTCTATGGGACAGGCACCTACGAGCAGTACTTC.

There are many counts of this clone. The chain has TRBV7-3 and TRBJ1-1; D gene ambiguous. The CDR3 contains 12 residues. Germline V gene data show CDR1 as SGHTA and CDR2 as FQGTGA. With 4 bases removed from V and 7 bases from J, the gap between germline ends came to 10 bases. The CDR3 is CASSSIMGEAFF. The CDR3 coding sequence is TGTGCCAGCAGCTCCATAATGGGTGAAGCTTTCTTT.

This clone was observed at least ten times. The chain joins TRBV6-4 to TRBJ2-2; 9 nucleotides line up with TRBD1. The CDR3 is made up of 14 amino acids. Trimming took 5 bases from V and 6 from J; bases not matched to a gene: 4. CDR1 and CDR2 from the germline V gene are MRHNA and SNTAGT. As DNA, the CDR3 is TGTGCCAGCAGTACAGGGGGCGATTCCGGGGAGCTGTTTTTT. It specifies CASSTGGDSGELFF.

In this sample, this clone turned up many times. The chain links TRBV29-1 to TRBJ1-1; no reliable D call. The V gene lost 7 bases and the J gene lost 0 bases, with 9 bases spanning the gap. The CDR3 length is 12 residues. The germline gives CDR1 SQVTM, CDR2 ANQGSEA. CDR3 amino acids: CSAVIMNTEAFF. The CDR3 DNA sequence: TGCAGCGCGGTCATTATGAACACTGAAGCTTTCTTT.

This clone occurred many times. The chain has TRBV7-2 and TRBJ1-6; possibly TRBD1 for D (5 bases). There are 15 residues in the CDR3. Trimming removed 5 bases from V and 6 bases from J, with 14 bases in between. CDR1 and CDR2 from the germline V gene are SGHTA and FQGNSA. CDR3 nucleotide sequence: TGTGCCAGCAGCCGATGGGGAAGGGGTAATTCACCCCTCCACTTT. Translating gives CASSRWGRGNSPLHF.

This clone was observed many times. The V gene is TRBV11-2, the J gene TRBJ2-1; D is ambiguous. The CDR3 runs to 14 residues. Germline CDR1 reads SGHAT; CDR2 reads FQNNGV. V lost 0 bases to trimming and J lost 4 bases, with 7 bases between them. The CDR3 sequence is CASSLDGGYNEQFF. In DNA, the CDR3 is TGTGCCAGCAGCTTAGACGGTGGTTACAATGAGCAGTTCTTC.

The chain combines TRBV28 with TRBJ1-1; 7 bases match TRBD1. The CDR3 extends over 14 amino acids. After removal of 9 bases from V and 6 bases from J, the junction contained 13 bases not matched to a gene. Looked up from germline, CDR1 is MDHEN and CDR2 is SYDVKM. The CDR3: CASKTGEGWSEAFF. The CDR3 DNA is TGTGCCAGTAAAACAGGGGAAGGGTGGTCTGAAGCTTTCTTT.

The chain uses TRBV5-4 and TRBJ2-7; D is possibly TRBD2 (6 bases). This CDR3 has 17 residues. Germline V gene sequence: CDR1 SGHNT, CDR2 YYREEE (reference sequence). Trimming cost V 1 base and J 0 bases, with 17 bases left between them. CDR3 amino acids: CASSLSLLRRDSYEQYF. The CDR3 DNA reads TGTGCCAGCAGCTTGTCATTGTTGAGGAGGGACTCCTACGAGCAGTACTTC.

There are a few counts of this clone. The genes are TRBV6-1 and TRBJ2-7; TRBD1 agrees at 10 bases. CDR3 length: 16 amino acids. Germline V gives CDR1 MNHNS, CDR2 SASEGT. J was trimmed by 5 bases and V by 6 bases; bases with no gene match: 13. The CDR3 DNA sequence: TGTGCCAGCAGGGGGACAGGGGTCATAGGAATCCACGAGCAGTACTTC. Translating it yields CASRGTGVIGIHEQYF.

This clone was counted many times. The rearrangement uses TRBV20-1 and TRBJ1-1, with a weak D call TRBD1 (5 bases). V lost 2 bases and J 0 bases, leaving 10 bases between the germline ends. This CDR3 has 14 residues. Germline V gives CDR1 DFQATT, CDR2 SNEGSKA (reference sequence). CDR3 in DNA: TGCAGTGCTAGATGGGCAGGGATGAACACTGAAGCTTTCTTT. It encodes CSARWAGMNTEAFF.

For this clone: This clone may be a read error of a much larger clone one base away. This rearrangement joins TRBV3-1 to TRBJ2-7, with 8 bases that match TRBD2. The CDR3 extends over 16 amino acids. Germline loops: CDR1 LGHDT, CDR2 YNNKEL (reference sequence). The chain's CDR3 is CASSQGHGTSSYEQYF. CDR3 bases: TGCGCCAGCAGCCAAGGCCATGGGACTAGCTCCTACGAGCAGTACTTC.

In its sample, this clone was seen many times. The CDR3 DNA reads TGTGCCAGCAGCCAGGGACAGGTATGGCGGCCGGCCTACGAGCAGTACTTC. Protein product: CASSQGQVWRPAYEQYF. The chain combines TRBV7-8 with TRBJ2-7; TRBD1 agrees at 8 bases. The germline CDR1 and CDR2 sequences are SGHVS and FQNEAQ. The length of the CDR3 is 17 residues. V gave up 5 bases and J gave up 2 bases; unmatched junction bases: 14.

In this sample, this clone turned up many times. The V call is TRBV5-1, the J call TRBJ2-3; D may be TRBD1 (6 bases). Looked up from germline, CDR1 is SGHRS and CDR2 is YFSETQ. This CDR3 contains 15 residues. V was clipped by 3 bases and J by 0 bases, with 11 bases between them. The CDR3 nucleotides are TGCGCCAGCAGCTCCGGACAGTCAAGCACAGATACGCAGTATTTT. It is translated as CASSSGQSSTDTQYF. Full variable domain (rest looked up from reference TRBV5-1 and TRBJ2-3): KAGVTQTPRYLIKTRGQQVTLSCSPISGHRSVSWYQQTPGQGLQFLFEYFSETQRNKGNFPGRFSGRQFSNSRSEMNVSTLELGDSALYLCASSSGQSSTDTQYFGPGTRLTVL.

The table lists this clone with many counts. V usage is TRBV7-9 and J usage is TRBJ2-5, with 9 bases lining up with TRBD2. Losses at the gene ends were 0 bases for V and 4 bases for J; bases not matched to a gene: 9. The CDR3 contains 17 residues. Germline CDR1 and CDR2: SEHNR and FQNEAQ (reference sequence). Here the CDR3 DNA reads TGTGCCAGCAGCTTAGCGTGGGTGCGGGAGGGCCCAGAGACCCAGTACTTC. This gives the protein CASSLAWVREGPETQYF.

The chain combines TRBV7-2 with TRBJ2-2; D tentatively reads TRBD1 or TRBD2 (5 bases each). Trimming pared 3 bases from V and 3 bases from J, leaving 8 bases between. The CDR3 runs to 14 residues. CDR1 is SGHTA, CDR2 FQGNSA, per germline. The CDR3 reads CASSLGPHTGELFF. The DNA for the CDR3 is TGTGCCAGCAGCTTGGGACCTCACACCGGGGAGCTGTTTTTT.

The table lists this clone with many counts. V usage is TRBV6-4 and J usage is TRBJ2-2; D possibly corresponds to TRBD2 (5 bases). The length of the CDR3 is 13 residues. V was trimmed by 3 bases and J by 7 bases, leaving 9 bases between them. From germline, CDR1 is MRHNA and CDR2 SNTAGT. CDR3 DNA: TGTGCCAGCAGTGAGGACTGGGGCGGGGAGCTGTTTTTT. Amino acids: CASSEDWGGELFF.

This clone was detected many times. The V call is TRBV27, the J call TRBJ2-7; a weak D match, TRBD2 (5 bases). Trimming took off 0 bases at V and 0 bases at J, with 12 bases between the two ends. This CDR3 region has 16 residues. The germline V gene has CDR1 MNHEY and CDR2 SMNVEV (reference sequence). The CDR3 loop is CASSLSVGLASYEQYF. As DNA, the CDR3 is TGTGCCAGCAGTTTATCGGTTGGACTCGCCTCCTACGAGCAGTACTTC.

On this clone: One end of the junction does not line up with germline, which may come from a read error. The chain uses TRBV12-3 or TRBV12-4 and TRBJ1-2; D not resolved. The CDR3 covers 14 residues. CDR3 residues: CAISPGRIPLGYTF. The DNA of the CDR3 is TGTGCCATCAGTCCCGGGCGTATCCCCCTCGGCTACACCTTC.

V usage is TRBV6-1 and J usage is TRBJ1-6; 9 positions agree with TRBD1. The CDR3 sequence is 15 residues long. The V gene's germline CDR1 is MNHNS and CDR2 SASEGT. The ends lost 1 base at V and 7 bases at J; junction bases unmatched: 2. The CDR3 DNA follows: TGTGCCAGCAGTGAAGAGACAGGGGGGAATTCACCCCTCCACTTT. Protein sequence: CASSEETGGNSPLHF.

This clone showed up many times. This could be a read error, since a much larger clone is one nucleotide away. The identical CDR3 is also encoded by other nucleotide sequences in the sample. The genes are TRBV27 and TRBJ2-7; TRBD2 aligns across 7 bases. The CDR3 is 14 amino acids. V shed 5 bases, J shed 0 bases, and the junction held 4 bases outside the gene matches. In germline, CDR1 is MNHEY, CDR2 SMNVEV (reference sequence). CDR3 sequence reads: CASSTRGGSYEQYF. CDR3 sequence (DNA): TGTGCCAGCAGTACCCGCGGGGGCTCCTACGAGCAGTACTTC.

This clone appeared many times. This sequence joins TRBV10-3 and TRBJ1-1, with 10 bases aligning to TRBD1. J was trimmed by 2 bases and V by 6 bases; bases with no gene match: 15. The length of the CDR3 is 18 residues. The germline V gene has CDR1 ENHRY and CDR2 SYGVKD. CDR3 in DNA: TGTGCCATCAGAGGACAGGGGGGAGGAGGTTCGGGCAACACTGAAGCTTTCTTT. Protein product: CAIRGQGGGGSGNTEAFF.

The genes are TRBV5-6 and TRBJ2-1, with TRBD2 identical over 7 bases. The length of the CDR3 is 14 residues. CDR1 is SGHDT, CDR2 YYEEEE, per germline. V dropped 6 bases and J dropped 6; count of bases not matched to a gene: 9. The CDR3 sequence is CASTWTRRPNEQFF. DNA of the CDR3: TGTGCCAGCACCTGGACTAGACGTCCCAATGAGCAGTTCTTC.

This clone appeared many times. The chain uses TRBV5-1 and TRBJ2-3; D remains unclear. Germline CDR1 SGHRS, CDR2 YFSETQ. Trimming shortened V by 0 bases and J by 4 bases, and 6 bases separated the two germline ends. The CDR3 totals 13 residues. The CDR3 coding sequence is TGCGCCAGCAGCTTGGACCGGGCAGATACGCAGTATTTT. This gives the protein CASSLDRADTQYF.